The TCR beta chain under discussion was sequenced for a study of blood T cells in healthy people across ages. Whole-study context: In model experiments, template switching was able to capture about one barcoded beta molecule for every two T cells that were present. The study, taken as a whole, reports: Unknown donor CMV status possibly confounded expanded clonotype changes.

In its sample, this clonotype was seen many times. Its cognate antigen is unknown. It was with a sample-barcoded 5' primer and a J-beta primer mix that a second PCR of roughly 7 to 12 cycles was run. With 12 random nucleotides, a template-switch adaptor tagged each individual cDNA molecule. TCRdb independently ran MiXCR on the 5' RACE reads; one entry per CDR3 protein. The sample carries approximately 800,000 distinct CDR3 sequences, about half recorded once. The specimen was blood. This TCR came from an elderly man in good health.

The CDR3 region is CASSYSGSGFTDTQYF. The CDR3 DNA sequence: TGTGCCAGCAGTTACTCAGGATCAGGGTTCACAGATACGCAGTATTTT. V and J are TRBV6-5 and TRBJ2-3, with D maybe TRBD1 (5 bases). Looked up from germline, CDR1 is MNHEY and CDR2 is SVGAGI. V was shortened by 0 bases and J by 2 bases, with 12 bases between the two germline ends. The CDR3 has 16 amino acids.